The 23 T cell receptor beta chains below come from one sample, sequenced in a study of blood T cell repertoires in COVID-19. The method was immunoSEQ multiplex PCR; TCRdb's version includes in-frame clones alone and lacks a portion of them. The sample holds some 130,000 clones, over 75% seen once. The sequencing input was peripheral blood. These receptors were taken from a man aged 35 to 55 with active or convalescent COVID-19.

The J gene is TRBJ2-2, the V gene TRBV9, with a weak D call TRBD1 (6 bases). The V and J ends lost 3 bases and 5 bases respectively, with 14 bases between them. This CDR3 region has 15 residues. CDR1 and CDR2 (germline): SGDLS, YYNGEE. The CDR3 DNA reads TGTGCCAGCAGCGCTTGGACAGACCTAACCGGGGAGCTGTTTTTT. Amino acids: CASSAWTDLTGELFF.

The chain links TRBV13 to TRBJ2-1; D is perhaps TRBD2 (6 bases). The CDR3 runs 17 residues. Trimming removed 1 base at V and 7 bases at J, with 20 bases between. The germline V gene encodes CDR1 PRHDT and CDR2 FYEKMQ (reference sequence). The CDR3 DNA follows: TGTGCCAGCAGCTTAGTAGTGGTGTCGGCCGGGGGTAATGAGCAGTTCTTC. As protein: CASSLVVVSAGGNEQFF. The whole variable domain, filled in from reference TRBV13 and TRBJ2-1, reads AAGVIQSPRHLIKEKRETATLKCYPIPRHDTVYWYQQGPGQDPQFLISFYEKMQSDKGSIPDRFSAQQFSDYHSELNMSSLELGDSALYFCASSLVVVSAGGNEQFFGPGTRLTVL.

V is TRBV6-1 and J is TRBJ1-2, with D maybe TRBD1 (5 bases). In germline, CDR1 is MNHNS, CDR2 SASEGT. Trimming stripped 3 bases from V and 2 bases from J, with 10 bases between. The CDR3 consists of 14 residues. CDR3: CASSERGRNYGYTF. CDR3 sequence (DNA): TGTGCCAGCAGTGAGCGGGGACGCAACTATGGCTACACCTTC.

The CDR3 region is CASSPSGWDTEAFF. The CDR3, as DNA: TGTGCCAGCTCACCATCGGGTTGGGACACTGAAGCTTTCTTT. The rearrangement joins TRBV18 to TRBJ1-1; D ambiguous. This CDR3 is built from 14 residues. Trimming took off 2 bases at V and 3 bases at J, with 10 bases between the two ends. Germline CDR1 is KGHSH and CDR2 is LQKENI.

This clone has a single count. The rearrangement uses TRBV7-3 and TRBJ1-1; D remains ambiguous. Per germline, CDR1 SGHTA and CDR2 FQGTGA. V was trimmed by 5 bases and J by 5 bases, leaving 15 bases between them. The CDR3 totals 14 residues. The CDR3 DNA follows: TGTGCCAGCAGCGTCGTGGGAGGGAAGACTGAAGCTTTCTTT. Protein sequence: CASSVVGGKTEAFF.

CDR3: CASSPQGGNTEAFF. DNA for the CDR3: TGTGCCAGCAGTCCCCAGGGGGGGAACACTGAAGCTTTCTTT. This sequence joins TRBV5-4 and TRBJ1-1; 7 bases agree with TRBD1. CDR3 length: 14 amino acids. From germline, CDR1 is SGHNT and CDR2 YYREEE (reference sequence). V lost 5 bases, J lost 1 base, and 5 bases stayed unmatched. Looking up the rest from reference TRBV5-4 and TRBJ1-1 gives the full variable domain: ETGVTQSPTHLIKTRGQQVTLRCSSQSGHNTVSWYQQALGQGPQFIFQYYREEENGRGNFPPRFSGLQFPNYSSELNVNALELDDSALYLCASSPQGGNTEAFFGQGTRLTVV.

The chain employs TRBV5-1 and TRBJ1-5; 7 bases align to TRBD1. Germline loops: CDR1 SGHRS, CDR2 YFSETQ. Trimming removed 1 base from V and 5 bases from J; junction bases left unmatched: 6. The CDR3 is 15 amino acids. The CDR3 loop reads CASSLMGQSDQPQHF. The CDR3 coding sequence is TGCGCCAGCAGCTTGATGGGACAGTCAGATCAGCCCCAGCATTTT.

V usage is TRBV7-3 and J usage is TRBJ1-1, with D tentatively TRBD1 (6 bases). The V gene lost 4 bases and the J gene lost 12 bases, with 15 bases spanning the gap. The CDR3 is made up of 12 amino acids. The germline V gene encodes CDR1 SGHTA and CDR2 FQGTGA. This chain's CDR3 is CASSSHNRETFF. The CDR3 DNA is TGTGCCAGCAGCTCCCACAACAGGGAGACTTTCTTT.

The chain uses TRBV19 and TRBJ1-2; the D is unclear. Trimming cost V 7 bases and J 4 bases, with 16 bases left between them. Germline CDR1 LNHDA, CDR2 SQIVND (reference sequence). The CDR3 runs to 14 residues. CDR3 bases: TGTGCCAGTACCATGGGTGGGCAGATCTATGGCTACACCTTC. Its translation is CASTMGGQIYGYTF.

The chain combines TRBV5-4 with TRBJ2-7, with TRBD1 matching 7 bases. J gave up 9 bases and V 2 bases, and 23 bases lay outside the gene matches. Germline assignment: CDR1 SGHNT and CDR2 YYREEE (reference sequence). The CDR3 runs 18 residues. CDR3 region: CASSFGLGLGTELRGQYF. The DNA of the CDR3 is TGTGCCAGCAGCTTCGGGCTCGGGCTTGGGACAGAGCTACGAGGGCAGTACTTC.

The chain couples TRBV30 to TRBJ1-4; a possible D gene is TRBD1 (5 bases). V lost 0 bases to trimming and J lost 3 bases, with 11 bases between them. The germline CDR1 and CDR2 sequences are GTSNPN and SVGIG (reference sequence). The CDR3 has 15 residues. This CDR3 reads CAWSVYGGANEKLFF. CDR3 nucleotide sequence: TGTGCCTGGAGTGTATACGGGGGGGCTAATGAAAAACTGTTTTTT.

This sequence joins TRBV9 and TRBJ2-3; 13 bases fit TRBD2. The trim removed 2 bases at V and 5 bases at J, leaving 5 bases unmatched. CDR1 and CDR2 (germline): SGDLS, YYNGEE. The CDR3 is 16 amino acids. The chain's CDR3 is CASSVGTSGVVDTQYF. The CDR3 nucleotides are TGTGCCAGCAGCGTTGGGACTAGCGGGGTGGTAGATACGCAGTATTTT.

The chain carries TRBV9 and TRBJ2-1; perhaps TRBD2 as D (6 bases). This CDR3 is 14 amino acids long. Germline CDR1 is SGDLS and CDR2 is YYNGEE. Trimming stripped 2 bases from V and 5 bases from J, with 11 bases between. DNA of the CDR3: TGTGCCAGCAGCGTCCGGGGACTCAACAATGAGCAGTTCTTC. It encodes CASSVRGLNNEQFF.

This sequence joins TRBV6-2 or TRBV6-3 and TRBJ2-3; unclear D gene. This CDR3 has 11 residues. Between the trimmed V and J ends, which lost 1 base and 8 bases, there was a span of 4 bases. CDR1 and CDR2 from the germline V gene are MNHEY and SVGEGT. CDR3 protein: CASSYYGTQYF. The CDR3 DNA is TGTGCCAGCAGTTACTACGGTACGCAGTATTTT.

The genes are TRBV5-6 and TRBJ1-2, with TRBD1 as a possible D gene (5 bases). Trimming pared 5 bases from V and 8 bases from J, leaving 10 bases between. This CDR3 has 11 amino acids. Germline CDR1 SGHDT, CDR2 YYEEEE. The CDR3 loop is CASRQGSGYTF. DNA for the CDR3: TGTGCCAGCAGGCAGGGTTCGGGCTACACCTTC.

As DNA, the CDR3 is TGTGCCAGCAGATCGGACAGGGTAGCCGGCTACACCTTC. This sequence encodes CASRSDRVAGYTF. The rearrangement links TRBV7-9 to TRBJ1-2; 8 bases line up with TRBD1. Trimming took 6 bases from V and 8 from J; bases not matched to a gene: 8. Germline V gives CDR1 SEHNR, CDR2 FQNEAQ (reference sequence). This CDR3 has 13 residues.

This CDR3 is CASTFSGRETQYF. As DNA, the CDR3 is TGTGCCAGCACCTTCTCAGGGCGAGAGACCCAGTACTTC. The chain has TRBV7-2 and TRBJ2-5; weak D call: TRBD1 (5 bases). The CDR3 is made up of 13 amino acids. The V end lost 7 bases, the J end lost 4 bases, and 13 bases lay between the germline ends. Germline CDR1 SGHTA, CDR2 FQGNSA.

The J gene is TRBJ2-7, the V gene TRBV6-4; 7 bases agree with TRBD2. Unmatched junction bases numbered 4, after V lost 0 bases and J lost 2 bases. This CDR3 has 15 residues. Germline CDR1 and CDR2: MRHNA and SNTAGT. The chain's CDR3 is CASSDSGLVAYEQYF. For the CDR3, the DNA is TGTGCCAGCAGTGACTCAGGACTAGTAGCCTACGAGCAGTACTTC.

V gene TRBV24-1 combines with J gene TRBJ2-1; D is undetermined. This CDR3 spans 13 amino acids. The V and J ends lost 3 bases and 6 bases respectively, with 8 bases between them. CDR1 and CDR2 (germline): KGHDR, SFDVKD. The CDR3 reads CATSDPPGNEQFF. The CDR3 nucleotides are TGTGCCACCAGTGATCCCCCCGGCAATGAGCAGTTCTTC.

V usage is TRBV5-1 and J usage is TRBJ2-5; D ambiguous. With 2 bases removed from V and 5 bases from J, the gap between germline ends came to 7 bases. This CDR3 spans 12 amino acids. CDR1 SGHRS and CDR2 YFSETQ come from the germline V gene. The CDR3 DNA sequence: TGCGCCAGCAGCTTTGGTGCGGAGACCCAGTACTTC. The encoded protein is CASSFGAETQYF. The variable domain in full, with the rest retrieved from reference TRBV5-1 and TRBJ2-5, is KAGVTQTPRYLIKTRGQQVTLSCSPISGHRSVSWYQQTPGQGLQFLFEYFSETQRNKGNFPGRFSGRQFSNSRSEMNVSTLELGDSALYLCASSFGAETQYFGPGTRLLVL.

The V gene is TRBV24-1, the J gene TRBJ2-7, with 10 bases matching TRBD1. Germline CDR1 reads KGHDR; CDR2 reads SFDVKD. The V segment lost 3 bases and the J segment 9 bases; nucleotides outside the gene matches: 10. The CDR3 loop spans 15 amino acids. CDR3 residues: CATSDAGTGELGQYF. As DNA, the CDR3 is TGTGCCACCAGTGATGCCGGGACAGGGGAATTAGGGCAGTACTTC.

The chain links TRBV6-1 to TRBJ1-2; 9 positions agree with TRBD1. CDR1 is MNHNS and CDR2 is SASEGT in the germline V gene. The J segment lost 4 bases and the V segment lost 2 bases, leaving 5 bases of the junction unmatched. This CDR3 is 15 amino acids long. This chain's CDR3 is CASSEKTGGGYGYTF. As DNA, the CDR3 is TGTGCCAGCAGTGAAAAGACAGGGGGTGGCTATGGCTACACCTTC.

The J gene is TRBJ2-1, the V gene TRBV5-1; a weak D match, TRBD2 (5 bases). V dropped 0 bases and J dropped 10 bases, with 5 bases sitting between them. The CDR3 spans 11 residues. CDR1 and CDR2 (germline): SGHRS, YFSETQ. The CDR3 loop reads CASSLEREQFF. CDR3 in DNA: TGCGCCAGCAGCTTGGAGCGGGAGCAGTTCTTC.